This is a list of T cell receptor beta chains from one sample in a study of PD-1 blockade in mismatch repair-deficient tumors. Assay used: immunoSEQ multiplex PCR; TCRdb lists only in-frame clones, some missing. The data hold 39,000 or so clones, with over 80% observed a single time. Sequenced material: PBMCs, taken about 40 weeks after starting pembrolizumab. The origin of the receptors is an adult with mismatch repair-deficient cancer. Each CDR3 is given with its conserved first and last residue. Each record gives: clone size, D gene, J gene, V gene, CDR3 protein, CDR3 DNA. A D gene is named only where the DNA matches it firmly. Only part of the rows carry a size: once, few, many, or a class if the clone is expanded.

-,-,TRBJ1-3,TRBV10-3,CAIRDNSGNTIYF,TGTGCCATCAGGGACAACTCTGGAAACACCATATATTTT
-,-,TRBJ2-2,TRBV7-8,CASSLDGGPNTGELFF,TGTGCCAGCAGCTTAGACGGGGGGCCGAACACCGGGGAGCTGTTTTTT
-,-,TRBJ2-6,TRBV19,CASMLGGTGANVLTF,TGTGCCAGTATGCTTGGGGGGACTGGGGCCAACGTCCTGACTTTC
once,TRBD1,TRBJ1-5,TRBV6-6,CASSRAGGSNQPQHF,TGTGCCAGCAGTCGCGCAGGGGGCAGCAATCAGCCCCAGCATTTT
-,TRBD1,TRBJ1-5,TRBV6-6,CASRGTVLNQPQHF,TGTGCCAGCAGGGGGACAGTCCTCAATCAGCCCCAGCATTTT
-,TRBD1,TRBJ1-1,TRBV27,CASSLKGGVTEAFF,TGTGCCAGCAGTTTGAAAGGGGGCGTCACTGAAGCTTTCTTT
-,-,TRBJ1-1,TRBV7-9,CASSLGTTTEAFF,TGTGCCAGCAGCTTAGGGACAACCACTGAAGCTTTCTTT
few,TRBD1,TRBJ2-7,TRBV5-8,CASSFDRGLNEQYF,TGTGCCAGCAGCTTTGACAGGGGGCTCAACGAGCAGTACTTC
-,TRBD1,TRBJ1-1,TRBV5-1,CASSLIGTGDEAFF,TGCGCCAGCAGCTTGATAGGAACAGGGGATGAAGCTTTCTTT
-,-,TRBJ2-2,TRBV7-3,CASSPEGGVLTGELFF,TGTGCCAGCAGCCCCGAGGGCGGCGTGCTCACCGGGGAGCTGTTTTTT
-,-,TRBJ2-1,TRBV5-4,CASSLGGGAGVLVQFF,TGTGCCAGCAGCTTGGGGGGGGGCGCGGGAGTGTTAGTGCAGTTCTTC
-,TRBD1,TRBJ1-4,TRBV28,CASQGANEKLFF,TGTGCCAGCCAGGGGGCCAATGAAAAACTGTTTTTT
-,TRBD2,TRBJ2-5,TRBV30,CAWRGTSGSETQYF,TGTGCCTGGAGGGGGACTAGCGGGAGCGAGACCCAGTACTTC
-,-,TRBJ2-6,TRBV11-3,CASSAGVSGANVLTF,TGTGCCAGCAGCGCAGGGGTATCTGGGGCCAACGTCCTGACTTTC
-,-,TRBJ2-1,TRBV7-9,CASSVLVADEQFF,TGTGCCAGCAGCGTCCTGGTAGCGGATGAGCAGTTCTTC
-,TRBD2,TRBJ2-7,TRBV4-2,CASSQEGSLAGGFYEQYF,TGTGCCAGCAGCCAAGAGGGGTCGCTAGCGGGAGGGTTCTACGAGCAGTACTTC
-,TRBD2,TRBJ2-1,TRBV10-3,CAISGLAGGPREQFF,TGTGCCATCAGTGGACTAGCGGGAGGGCCTCGTGAGCAGTTCTTC
-,TRBD2,TRBJ2-7,TRBV7-9,CASSLGGSPHEQYF,TGTGCCAGCAGCTTAGGCGGGAGTCCCCACGAGCAGTACTTC
-,TRBD1,TRBJ1-2,TRBV27,CASRAQGAGYGYTF,TGTGCCAGCAGAGCTCAGGGGGCAGGCTATGGCTACACCTTC
-,-,TRBJ1-1,TRBV19,CASSVALGLTEAFF,TGTGCCAGTAGTGTGGCGCTCGGGTTGACTGAAGCTTTCTTT
-,TRBD1,TRBJ1-2,TRBV19,CASSIQQGAFHYGYTF,TGTGCCAGTAGTATTCAACAGGGGGCATTTCACTATGGCTACACCTTC
-,TRBD1,TRBJ2-3,TRBV6-5,CASRRGLTDTQYF,TGTGCCAGCAGGAGGGGGCTGACAGATACGCAGTATTTT
-,-,TRBJ2-1,TRBV7-9,CASSLAAAYGEQFF,TGTGCCAGCAGCTTAGCCGCGGCATATGGTGAGCAGTTCTTC
few,-,TRBJ2-7,TRBV19,CASSIPGSYEQYF,TGTGCCAGTAGTATACCGGGGAGCTACGAGCAGTACTTC
-,-,TRBJ2-5,TRBV27,CASSLTGIETQYF,TGTGCCAGCAGCCTCACAGGGATAGAGACCCAGTACTTC
-,TRBD1,TRBJ1-2,TRBV6-1,CASSEGLGTGLNYGYTF,TGTGCCAGCAGTGAAGGGCTTGGGACAGGGTTGAACTATGGCTACACCTTC
once,TRBD1,TRBJ1-2,TRBV14,CASSQGGISGYTF,TGTGCCAGCAGTCAAGGGGGCATCTCTGGCTACACCTTC
once,TRBD2,TRBJ2-1,TRBV5-1,CASSPPSSGRADEQFF,TGCGCCAGCAGCCCCCCGAGTAGCGGGAGGGCCGATGAGCAGTTCTTC
-,-,TRBJ1-2,TRBV4-1,CASSQGDIKGYTF,TGCGCCAGCAGCCAAGGGGACATTAAAGGCTACACCTTC
-,TRBD2,TRBJ2-3,TRBV7-7,CASSLASGRSDTQYF,TGTGCCAGCAGCTTAGCTAGCGGGAGGTCGGATACGCAGTATTTT
-,TRBD1,TRBJ2-1,TRBV28,CASTPPGQESSYNEQFF,TGTGCCAGCACACCTCCGGGACAGGAAAGCTCCTACAATGAGCAGTTCTTC
-,TRBD2,TRBJ2-7,TRBV9,CASSVEGTSFYEQYF,TGTGCCAGCAGCGTAGAAGGGACTAGTTTCTACGAGCAGTACTTC
-,-,TRBJ2-7,TRBV13,CASSLERSDEQYF,TGTGCCAGCAGCTTAGAACGGTCCGACGAGCAGTACTTC
-,TRBD1,TRBJ1-1,TRBV19,CASSRGTGTTEAFF,TGTGCCAGTAGTAGGGGGACAGGGACCACTGAAGCTTTCTTT
-,TRBD1,TRBJ1-1,TRBV18,CASSPVTGVNTEAFF,TGTGCCAGCTCACCTGTGACAGGGGTGAACACTGAAGCTTTCTTT
-,-,TRBJ1-2,TRBV7-8,CASSPTGVYGYTF,TGTGCCAGCAGCCCCACAGGCGTCTATGGCTACACCTTC
-,TRBD2,TRBJ2-7,TRBV15,CATSAGLAGGHEQYF,TGTGCCACCAGCGCCGGACTAGCGGGAGGGCACGAGCAGTACTTC